Listed below are T cell receptor beta chains from one sample, sequenced in a study of cytomegalovirus exposure and HLA in healthy donors. This table comes from immunoSEQ multiplex PCR, and its TCRdb copy is limited to in-frame clones, with some not included. The sample comprises just over 200,000 clones, around 80% of which are singletons, and approximately 1.5% rests with the top ten. Source material: PBMCs. The receptors were gathered from a man aged 45-65 years in good health and CMV-seronegative. Each CDR3 is given with its conserved first and last residue. D genes are given only for firm matches. The size entry is marked missing in some rows and otherwise reads once, few, many or a size class.

TRBV28	-	TRBJ1-5	-	CASSLGGGPYQPQHF	TGTGCCAGCAGTTTAGGGGGGGGCCCTTATCAGCCCCAGCATTTT
TRBV2	-	TRBJ1-1	-	CASSGLGDTEAFF	TGTGCCAGCAGTGGTTTAGGGGACACTGAAGCTTTCTTT
TRBV28	TRBD1	TRBJ2-6	-	CASRLQGPGANVLTF	TGTGCCAGCAGGCTACAGGGGCCTGGGGCCAACGTCCTGACTTTC
TRBV28	-	TRBJ1-1	-	CASSFYLGDEAFF	TGTGCCAGCAGTTTTTATTTAGGAGATGAAGCTTTCTTT
TRBV6-5	-	TRBJ1-3	-	CASSLGGLGNTIYF	TGTGCCAGCAGTCTGGGAGGACTTGGAAACACCATATATTTT
TRBV6-1	-	TRBJ2-1	few	CASSEANNPYNEQFF	TGTGCCAGCAGTGAAGCAAACAACCCCTACAATGAGCAGTTCTTC
TRBV7-8	-	TRBJ2-4	-	CASSGGGRNIQYF	TGTGCCAGCAGCGGAGGAGGTCGGAACATTCAGTACTTC
TRBV6-1	-	TRBJ2-2	-	CASSPRAGELFF	TGTGCCAGCTCCCCGAGGGCCGGGGAGCTGTTTTTT
TRBV5-1	TRBD1	TRBJ1-2	-	CASSLVGQGVNYGYTF	TGCGCCAGCAGCTTGGTGGGACAGGGGGTTAACTATGGCTACACCTTC
TRBV5-4	-	TRBJ2-7	once	CASSSPAFEQYF	TGTGCCAGCAGCTCCCCAGCGTTCGAGCAGTACTTC
TRBV28	TRBD2	TRBJ2-7	-	CASIGLANSYEQYF	TGTGCCAGCATTGGACTAGCGAATTCCTACGAGCAGTACTTC
TRBV6-5	-	TRBJ2-7	-	CASSPRTIPYEQYF	TGTGCCAGCAGCCCCCGGACTATCCCCTACGAGCAGTACTTC
TRBV29-1	-	TRBJ2-7	-	CSVALTGDEQYF	TGCAGCGTTGCCCTGACAGGAGACGAGCAGTACTTC
TRBV28	-	TRBJ1-1	-	CASSPKPRVKAFF	TGTGCCAGCAGCCCGAAGCCCAGGGTTAAGGCTTTCTTT
TRBV5-8	TRBD2	TRBJ2-1	once	CASSLDLAVYNEQFF	TGTGCCAGCAGCTTGGATCTAGCGGTCTACAATGAGCAGTTCTTC
TRBV27	-	TRBJ1-6	-	CASSPYSGEGSYNSPLHF	TGTGCCAGCAGTCCATACTCGGGGGAAGGCTCCTATAATTCACCCCTCCACTTT
TRBV2	TRBD1	TRBJ1-2	-	CASSTRTGLHGYTF	TGTGCCAGCAGTACCCGGACAGGGCTGCATGGCTACACCTTC
TRBV19	TRBD1	TRBJ1-2	-	CASRTGVAGYTF	TGTGCCAGTAGAACAGGGGTGGCTGGCTACACCTTC
TRBV6-1	TRBD2	TRBJ2-7	few	CASSEDGGSMYEQYF	TGTGCCAGCAGTGAAGACGGCGGGAGCATGTACGAGCAGTACTTC
TRBV5-1	TRBD1	TRBJ1-1	-	CASSRTGGDTEAFF	TGCGCCAGCAGCCGGACAGGGGGGGACACTGAAGCTTTCTTT
TRBV27	TRBD2	TRBJ2-2	-	CASSRTSGNFVDAGELFF	TGTGCCAGCAGCCGGACTAGCGGGAACTTTGTGGACGCCGGGGAGCTGTTTTTT
TRBV28	TRBD1	TRBJ1-3	-	CASSLRQGAVGNTIYF	TGTGCCAGCAGTCTGCGACAGGGGGCAGTTGGAAACACCATATATTTT
TRBV9	TRBD2	TRBJ2-2	-	CASSVGAGGNGELFF	TGTGCCAGCAGCGTAGGAGCGGGAGGGAACGGGGAGCTGTTTTTT
TRBV9	TRBD1	TRBJ1-6	-	CASSEGGTGRSPLHF	TGTGCCAGCAGCGAGGGGGGGACAGGTCGATCACCCCTCCACTTT
TRBV27	-	TRBJ2-7	-	CASRTGAYEQYF	TGTGCCAGCAGAACAGGAGCCTACGAGCAGTACTTC
TRBV6-1	TRBD1	TRBJ2-7	-	CASSVRDSATYEQYF	TGTGCCAGCAGTGTTAGGGACAGCGCAACCTACGAGCAGTACTTC
TRBV10-1	TRBD1	TRBJ2-7	-	CASRGQGASTYNEQYF	TGCGCCAGCAGAGGACAGGGGGCGTCGACTTACAACGAGCAGTACTTC
TRBV5-1	TRBD1	TRBJ2-3	-	CASSLRQGAQYTDTQYF	TGCGCCAGCAGCTTGAGACAGGGGGCCCAGTACACAGATACGCAGTATTTT
TRBV14	-	TRBJ2-5	-	CASSQLPQETQYF	TGTGCCAGCAGCCAACTCCCGCAAGAGACCCAGTACTTC
TRBV19	TRBD1	TRBJ2-2	once	CASSTGQGVGELFF	TGTGCCAGTAGTACGGGACAGGGGGTCGGGGAGCTGTTTTTT
TRBV5-4	TRBD1	TRBJ1-2	few	CASSPYQGAYGYTF	TGTGCCAGCAGCCCCTACCAGGGGGCCTATGGCTACACCTTC
TRBV4-1	-	TRBJ1-4	once	CASSQGISGNEKLFF	TGCGCCAGCAGCCAAGGAATTTCGGGTAATGAAAAACTGTTTTTT
TRBV30	-	TRBJ1-1	-	CAWTFTGRREAFF	TGTGCCTGGACCTTTACAGGGAGAAGGGAAGCTTTCTTT
TRBV11-3	TRBD1	TRBJ2-1	-	CASKGQGATNEQFF	TGCGCCAGCAAGGGACAGGGGGCCACCAATGAGCAGTTCTTC
TRBV6-6	-	TRBJ2-7	-	CASSSWGGREQYF	TGTGCCAGCAGTTCCTGGGGGGGGCGGGAGCAGTACTTC
TRBV6-1	TRBD2	TRBJ2-5	few	CASSPPRGGSGTQYF	TGTGCCAGCAGCCCTCCTCGGGGGGGCAGCGGGACCCAGTACTTC
TRBV9	-	TRBJ1-3	-	CASSVGQGGNTIYF	TGTGCCAGCAGCGTAGGCCAGGGGGGAAACACCATATATTTT
TRBV7-8	-	TRBJ2-7	-	CASSAVTLQGEQYF	TGTGCCAGCAGCGCCGTAACCCTTCAGGGCGAGCAGTACTTC
TRBV19	TRBD2	TRBJ2-5	-	CASSIGTSGGGETQYF	TGTGCCAGTAGTATCGGGACTAGCGGAGGGGGGGAGACCCAGTACTTC
TRBV28	TRBD1	TRBJ2-7	-	CASSLDRVVHEQYF	TGTGCCAGCAGTTTGGACAGGGTAGTCCACGAGCAGTACTTC
TRBV14	-	TRBJ2-2	-	CASSQMAGRATGELFF	TGTGCCAGCAGCCAGATGGCGGGAAGGGCCACCGGGGAGCTGTTTTTT
TRBV7-9	TRBD1	TRBJ2-1	few	CASSFGRGKNEQFF	TGTGCCAGCAGCTTTGGCAGGGGGAAAAATGAGCAGTTCTTC
TRBV4-1	-	TRBJ1-2	few	CASSQDGYGYTF	TGCGCCAGCAGCCAAGACGGCTATGGCTACACCTTC
TRBV27	-	TRBJ1-5	-	CASRPLMQGFQPQHF	TGTGCCAGCAGACCTTTGATGCAGGGTTTCCAGCCCCAGCATTTT
TRBV7-9	-	TRBJ2-7	-	CASSLVGLAPHEQYF	TGTGCCAGCAGCTTAGTTGGGCTAGCACCCCACGAGCAGTACTTC
TRBV5-8	-	TRBJ2-1	-	CASSLAEREQFF	TGTGCCAGCAGCTTGGCTGAGAGGGAGCAGTTCTTC
TRBV27	-	TRBJ2-7	-	CASSSGLNIPSEQYF	TGTGCCAGCAGTTCCGGACTAAATATCCCATCCGAGCAGTACTTC
TRBV7-2	TRBD1	TRBJ1-2	-	CASSFKGQGDGYTF	TGTGCCAGCAGCTTTAAGGGACAGGGAGATGGCTACACCTTC
TRBV4-1	-	TRBJ2-7	-	CASSQEGGRQSEQYF	TGCGCCAGCAGCCAAGAAGGGGGTAGACAAAGCGAGCAGTACTTC
TRBV29-1	TRBD2	TRBJ2-1	-	CSVEASGSINEQFF	TGCAGCGTTGAAGCTAGCGGGAGTATAAATGAGCAGTTCTTC
TRBV7-3	TRBD1	TRBJ1-2	-	CASSQQGARGYTF	TGTGCCAGCAGTCAGCAGGGGGCGCGCGGCTACACCTTC
TRBV5-1	-	TRBJ1-1	-	CASSGTAGTEAFF	TGCGCCAGCAGCGGGACGGCGGGAACTGAAGCTTTCTTT
TRBV11-2	TRBD1	TRBJ1-6	-	CASSRSGTGNSPLHF	TGTGCCAGCAGCCGATCCGGGACAGGGAATTCACCCCTCCACTTT